This passage covers 22 T cell receptor beta chains from one sample sequenced in a study of T cells in Graves' hyperthyroidism and ophthalmopathy (dated 2019 in TCRdb). The library relied on multiplex PCR. The listed sequencing device is Illumina HiSeq 2000. The TCR beta CDR3 regions were amplified from the RNA transcripts. For the first round of RT-PCR on the TCR CDR3, the HTBI primer set was used together with the Qiagen OneStep RT-PCR kit. The public sequencing data were trimmed at Q25 with fastp and processed into clonotypes with MiXCR by TCRdb, which kept only in-frame beta chains. Each entry is one CDR3 protein sequence, shown with its most common DNA and genes. Recorded for this sample are 480,000 or so distinct CDR3 sequences; about 15% of them occurred a single time. Less than 20% of the sample comes from the top ten. Material for sequencing was blood. These receptors all stem from a woman aged 18-29 years with Graves' hyperthyroidism.

This sequence joins TRBV19 and TRBJ1-2, with D unclear. Trimming removed 3 bases at V and 6 bases at J, with 5 bases between. Germline V gene data show CDR1 as LNHDA and CDR2 as SQIVND (reference sequence). The CDR3 is 11 amino acids. The CDR3 sequence is CASSIGNGYTF. In nucleotides, the CDR3 is TGTGCCAGTAGTATCGGAAATGGCTACACCTTC.

The rearrangement joins TRBV4-1 to TRBJ2-1; D ambiguous. V gave up 1 base and J gave up 0 bases, with 10 bases separating them. The CDR3 is 16 amino acids. The germline gives CDR1 MGHRA, CDR2 YSYEKL. In DNA, the CDR3 is TGCGCCAGCAGCCAAGGACGGCAGAGCTCCTACAATGAGCAGTTCTTC. Its translation: CASSQGRQSSYNEQFF.

Only a few counts were recorded for this clonotype. V is TRBV19 and J is TRBJ1-1; no definite D call. The germline CDR1 and CDR2 sequences are LNHDA and SQIVND (reference sequence). V was shortened by 6 bases and J by 0 bases, with 8 bases between the two germline ends. The CDR3 sequence is 13 residues long. The CDR3 DNA sequence: TGTGCCAGTAGAAGGACCCTGAACACTGAAGCTTTCTTT. This encodes CASRRTLNTEAFF.

Comment on this clonotype: This may be a read error: a much more frequent sequence differs by one nucleotide. This chain links TRBV7-9 with TRBJ1-1; D ambiguous. This CDR3 contains 12 residues. CDR1 is SEHNR and CDR2 is FQNEAQ in the germline V gene (reference sequence). CDR3 sequence reads: CASGLISTEAFF. For the CDR3, the DNA is TGTGCCAGCGGCTTGATAAGCACTGAAGCTTTCTTT.

This clonotype has ten or more counts. V is TRBV10-3 and J is TRBJ2-7; D is undetermined. CDR1 ENHRY and CDR2 SYGVKD come from the germline V gene. This CDR3 spans 10 amino acids. Trimming removed 8 bases from V and 7 bases from J, with 9 bases in between. The DNA of the CDR3 is TGTGCCATCGGAGAGCCAGAGCAGTACTTC. It translates to CAIGEPEQYF.

The chain links TRBV27 to TRBJ2-3; 10 nucleotides line up with TRBD2. V lost 8 bases to trimming and J lost 7 bases; unmatched junction nucleotides: 9. CDR3 length equals 14 residues. CDR1 and CDR2 (germline): MNHEY, SMNVEV (reference sequence). The CDR3 DNA is TGTGCCAGCGGAACTAGCGGGATGATGCATACGCAGTATTTT. Translated: CASGTSGMMHTQYF.

This clonotype has a count of ten or more. This chain links TRBV9 with TRBJ2-1; D ambiguous. This CDR3 region has 10 residues. V shed 7 bases and J shed 7 bases, with 6 bases lying between them. The germline CDR1 and CDR2 sequences are SGDLS and YYNGEE. In DNA form, the CDR3 reads TGTGCCAGCGGTGAGAATGAGCAGTTCTTC. It is translated as CASGENEQFF.

Regarding this clonotype: Possible read error: a much larger clone is one base away. This chain joins TRBV18 and TRBJ1-2; no definite D call. The V end lost 4 bases, the J end lost 7 bases, and 10 bases lay between the germline ends. CDR1 KGHSH and CDR2 LQKENI come from the germline V gene. There are 12 residues in the CDR3. The CDR3 protein is CASSLDEGGYTF. CDR3 DNA sequence: TGTGCCAGCTCACTGGACGAGGGTGGCTACACCTTC. Together with reference TRBV18 and TRBJ1-2, the CDR3 gives the full variable domain: NAGVMQNPRHLVRRRGQEARLRCSPMKGHSHVYWYRQLPEEGLKFMVYLQKENIIDESGMPKERFSAEFPKEGPSILRIQQVVRGDSAAYFCASSLDEGGYTFGSGTRLTVV.

There are a few counts of this clonotype. V is TRBV5-1 and J is TRBJ2-1; 13 nucleotides agree with TRBD2. The CDR3 has 14 residues. The V segment lost 7 bases and the J segment 7 bases; nucleotides outside the gene matches: 5. Germline V gene sequence: CDR1 SGHRS, CDR2 YFSETQ. CDR3 residues: CASEPGLAGNEQFF. The CDR3 bases are TGCGCCAGCGAGCCGGGACTAGCGGGAAATGAGCAGTTCTTC.

The chain joins TRBV12-3 or TRBV12-4 to TRBJ2-1; D possibly corresponds to TRBD1 (6 bases). CDR3 length: 15 residues. Trimming shortened V by 6 bases and J by 5 bases, and 17 bases separated the two germline ends. Here the CDR3 DNA reads TGTGCCAGCAGACTAATGGGGCAGGGGAACAATGAGCAGTTCTTC. Its protein product is CASRLMGQGNNEQFF.

This clonotype has a count of ten or more. The V call is TRBV15, the J call TRBJ2-1; TRBD1 aligns across 9 bases. CDR3 length: 15 amino acids. Germline V gene sequence: CDR1 LNHNV, CDR2 YYDKDF (reference sequence). The junction had 3 bases not matched to a gene; V was cut back by 1 base and J by 5 bases. The CDR3 here is CATSRGDRDDNEQFF. CDR3 DNA: TGTGCCACCAGCAGAGGGGACAGGGACGACAATGAGCAGTTCTTC.

In this sample, this clonotype turned up many times. The J gene is TRBJ2-7, the V gene TRBV6-1, with TRBD2 matching 7 bases. Germline loops: CDR1 MNHNS, CDR2 SASEGT. V gave up 4 bases and J gave up 3 bases; unmatched junction bases: 6. The CDR3 length is 14 residues. Written as DNA, the CDR3 is TGTGCCAGCAGTGCGGGGAGGGGCGGCTACGAGCAGTACGTC. Amino acid sequence: CASSAGRGGYEQYV.

In this sample, this clonotype turned up many times. The CDR3 DNA follows: TGTGCCAGCAGCATCCCTCACTCAGCTTTCTTT. Encoded protein: CASSIPHSAFF. This sequence joins TRBV11-2 and TRBJ1-1; D not certain. This CDR3 has 11 amino acids. Trimming removed 5 bases at V and 10 bases at J, with 11 bases between. Germline values: CDR1 SGHAT, CDR2 FQNNGV.

This clonotype showed up many times. The chain couples TRBV20-1 to TRBJ2-5; D may be TRBD2 (5 bases). The V end lost 0 bases, the J end lost 2 bases, and 19 bases lay between the germline ends. The CDR3 has 17 residues. CDR1 and CDR2 from the germline V gene are DFQATT and SNEGSKA (reference sequence). CDR3 sequence reads: CSARDRRKVGSQETQYF. The CDR3 DNA is TGCAGTGCTAGAGATCGTCGAAAAGTAGGGAGTCAAGAGACCCAGTACTTC.

The table lists this clonotype with a few counts. This chain uses TRBV6-1 with TRBJ2-1; 10 nucleotides agree with TRBD1. CDR1 and CDR2 from the germline V gene are MNHNS and SASEGT. This CDR3 comprises 16 residues. Unmatched junction bases numbered 10, after V lost 6 bases and J lost 5 bases. CDR3 sequence reads: CASRWRGQGPNNEQFF. CDR3 DNA: TGTGCCAGCAGATGGAGGGGACAGGGGCCTAACAATGAGCAGTTCTTC.

The chain carries TRBV25-1 and TRBJ1-4; D gene uncertain. This CDR3 comprises 12 residues. Germline V lookup: CDR1 MGHDK, CDR2 SYGVNS. V was trimmed by 8 bases and J by 8 bases, leaving 12 bases between them. CDR3 sequence reads: CASRGGAEKLFF. DNA for the CDR3: TGTGCCAGCCGGGGTGGAGCGGAAAAACTGTTTTTT.

In this sample, this clonotype turned up many times. The chain carries TRBV11-2 and TRBJ2-1; 13 bases are shared with TRBD2. CDR3 size: 16 residues. Germline V gene lookup returns CDR1 SGHAT and CDR2 FQNNGV. After removal of 1 base from V and 9 bases from J, the junction contained 6 bases not matched to a gene. The CDR3 protein is CASSLGTSGRGSEQFF. The CDR3 coding sequence is TGTGCCAGCAGCTTAGGAACTAGCGGGAGGGGTAGTGAGCAGTTCTTC.

This clonotype was detected many times. This chain uses TRBV5-1 with TRBJ1-1; 10 bases are shared with TRBD1. This CDR3 region has 14 residues. Germline V gene data show CDR1 as SGHRS and CDR2 as YFSETQ. The V and J ends lost 4 bases and 4 bases, in that order; junction bases with no gene match: 4. In DNA, the CDR3 is TGCGCCAGCAGCGGACGGACAGGGGGCACTGAAGCTTTCTTT. Translating gives CASSGRTGGTEAFF.

This clonotype was seen at least ten times. The chain combines TRBV7-2 with TRBJ1-2; D is perhaps TRBD1 (6 bases). V was cut by 8 bases and J by 8 bases, with 18 bases left in between. Germline V lookup: CDR1 SGHTA, CDR2 FQGNSA. This CDR3 contains 13 residues. The CDR3 spells CASRGARIYGYTF. The CDR3 region has the DNA TGTGCCAGCCGGGGGGCAAGAATCTACGGCTACACCTTC.

In its sample, this clonotype was seen many times. The chain has TRBV7-9 and TRBJ2-1; 9 bases agree with TRBD2. The germline V gene has CDR1 SEHNR and CDR2 FQNEAQ (reference sequence). This CDR3 region has 15 residues. Trimming at V came to 1 base and at J to 8 bases, leaving 6 bases not matched to a gene. This CDR3 reads CASSLVQAGGDEQFF. The CDR3 coding sequence is TGTGCCAGCAGCTTAGTTCAGGCGGGAGGGGATGAGCAGTTCTTC.

The table lists this clonotype with a few counts. The rearrangement joins TRBV27 to TRBJ1-5, with D perhaps TRBD1 (5 bases). Germline V gene data show CDR1 as MNHEY and CDR2 as SMNVEV (reference sequence). The length of the CDR3 is 15 residues. V lost 0 bases and J lost 5, with 11 bases in between. The CDR3 DNA reads as TGTGCCAGCAGTTTATCGATTCTAGGGGATCAGCCCCAGCATTTT. This encodes CASSLSILGDQPQHF.

This clonotype was seen repeatedly, ten times or more. The rearrangement joins TRBV27 to TRBJ2-2, with TRBD2 as a possible D gene (5 bases). The CDR3 runs to 13 residues. Trimming shortened V by 0 bases and J by 8 bases, and 7 bases separated the two germline ends. Germline-derived CDR1 and CDR2 are MNHEY and SMNVEV (reference sequence). CDR3 DNA sequence: TGTGCCAGCAGTTTATCCCCGGGGGGGGAGCTGTTTTTT. Amino acids: CASSLSPGGELFF.